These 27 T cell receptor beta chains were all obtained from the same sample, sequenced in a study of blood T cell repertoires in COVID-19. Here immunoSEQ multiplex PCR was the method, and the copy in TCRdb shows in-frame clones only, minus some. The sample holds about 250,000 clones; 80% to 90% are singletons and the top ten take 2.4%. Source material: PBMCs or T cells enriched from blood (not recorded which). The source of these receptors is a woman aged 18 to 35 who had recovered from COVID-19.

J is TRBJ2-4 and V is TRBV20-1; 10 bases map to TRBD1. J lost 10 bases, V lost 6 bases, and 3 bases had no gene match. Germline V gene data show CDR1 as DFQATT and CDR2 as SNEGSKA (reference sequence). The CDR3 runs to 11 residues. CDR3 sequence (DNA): TGCAGTGCCCGGACAGGGGGTATTCAGTACTTC. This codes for CSARTGGIQYF.

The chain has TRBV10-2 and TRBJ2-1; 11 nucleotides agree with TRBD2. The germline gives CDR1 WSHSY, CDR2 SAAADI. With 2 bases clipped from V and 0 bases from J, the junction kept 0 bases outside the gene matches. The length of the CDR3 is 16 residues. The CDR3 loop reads CASSEGLAGSYNEQFF. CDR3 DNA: TGCGCCAGCAGTGAGGGACTAGCGGGCTCCTACAATGAGCAGTTCTTC.

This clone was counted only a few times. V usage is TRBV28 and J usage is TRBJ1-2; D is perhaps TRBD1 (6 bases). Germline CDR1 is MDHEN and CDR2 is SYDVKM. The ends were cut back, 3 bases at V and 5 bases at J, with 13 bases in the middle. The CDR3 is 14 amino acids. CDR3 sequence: CASSFPPTGYGYTF. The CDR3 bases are TGTGCCAGCAGTTTCCCCCCCACAGGGTATGGCTACACCTTC.

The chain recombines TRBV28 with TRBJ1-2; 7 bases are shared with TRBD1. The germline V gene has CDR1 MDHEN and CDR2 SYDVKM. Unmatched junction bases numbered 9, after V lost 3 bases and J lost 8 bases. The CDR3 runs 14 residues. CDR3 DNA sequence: TGTGCCAGCAGTTTGGGAGGAGGGGGCGGCGGCTACACCTTC. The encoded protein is CASSLGGGGGGYTF.

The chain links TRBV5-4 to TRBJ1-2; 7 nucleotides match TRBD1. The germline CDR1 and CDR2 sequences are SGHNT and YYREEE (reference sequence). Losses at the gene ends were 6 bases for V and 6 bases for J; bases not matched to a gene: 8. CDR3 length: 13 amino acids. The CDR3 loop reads CASIKQGQDGYTF. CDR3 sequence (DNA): TGTGCCAGCATCAAACAGGGGCAGGATGGCTACACCTTC.

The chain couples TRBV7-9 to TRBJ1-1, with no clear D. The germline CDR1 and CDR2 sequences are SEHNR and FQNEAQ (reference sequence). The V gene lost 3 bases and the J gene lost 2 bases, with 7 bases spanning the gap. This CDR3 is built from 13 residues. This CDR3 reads CASSLAGNTEAFF. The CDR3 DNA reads TGTGCCAGCAGCTTGGCAGGAAACACTGAAGCTTTCTTT.

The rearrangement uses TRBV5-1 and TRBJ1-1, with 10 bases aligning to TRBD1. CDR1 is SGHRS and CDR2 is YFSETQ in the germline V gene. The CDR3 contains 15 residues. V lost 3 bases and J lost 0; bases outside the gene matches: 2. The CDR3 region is CASSWGTGVNTEAFF. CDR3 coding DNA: TGCGCCAGCAGCTGGGGGACAGGGGTGAACACTGAAGCTTTCTTT.

CDR3 residues: CASTTTGVYTEAFF. For the CDR3, the DNA is TGCGCCAGCACCACGACAGGGGTATACACTGAAGCTTTCTTT. The chain couples TRBV10-2 to TRBJ1-1, with 8 positions matching TRBD1. Looked up from germline, CDR1 is WSHSY and CDR2 is SAAADI. CDR3 length equals 14 residues. The ends lost 7 bases at V and 3 bases at J; junction bases unmatched: 7.

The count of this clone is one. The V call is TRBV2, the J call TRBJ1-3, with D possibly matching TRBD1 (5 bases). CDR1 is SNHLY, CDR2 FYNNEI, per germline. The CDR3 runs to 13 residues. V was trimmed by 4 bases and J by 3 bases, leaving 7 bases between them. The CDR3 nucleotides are TGTGCCAGCAGTGGGACAATTGGAAACACCATATATTTT. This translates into CASSGTIGNTIYF.

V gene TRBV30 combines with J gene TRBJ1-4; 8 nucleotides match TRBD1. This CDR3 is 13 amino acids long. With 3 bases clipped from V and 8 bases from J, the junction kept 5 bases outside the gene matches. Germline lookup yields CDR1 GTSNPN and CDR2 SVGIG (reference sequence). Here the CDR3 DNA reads TGTGCCTGGAGGACAGGGGAGAGCGAAAAACTGTTTTTT. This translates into CAWRTGESEKLFF.

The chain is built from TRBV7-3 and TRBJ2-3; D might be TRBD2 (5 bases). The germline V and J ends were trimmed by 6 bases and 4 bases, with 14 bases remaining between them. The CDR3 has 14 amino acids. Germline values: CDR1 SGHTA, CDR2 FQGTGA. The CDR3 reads CASRSTGESDTQYF. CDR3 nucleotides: TGTGCCAGCAGGAGTACCGGGGAGTCAGATACGCAGTATTTT.

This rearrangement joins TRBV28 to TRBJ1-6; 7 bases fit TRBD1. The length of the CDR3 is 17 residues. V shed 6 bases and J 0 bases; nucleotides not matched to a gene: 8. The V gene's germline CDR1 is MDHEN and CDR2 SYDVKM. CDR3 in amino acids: CASRRGQASSYNSPLHF. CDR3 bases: TGTGCCAGCAGACGTGGACAGGCGAGCTCCTATAATTCACCCCTCCACTTT.

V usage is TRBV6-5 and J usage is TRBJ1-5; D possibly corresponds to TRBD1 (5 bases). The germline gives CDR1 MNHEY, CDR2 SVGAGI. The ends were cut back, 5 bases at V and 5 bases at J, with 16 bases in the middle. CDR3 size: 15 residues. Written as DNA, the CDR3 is TGTGCCAGCAGTCCCCTGGGCAGGGTCGATCAGCCCCAGCATTTT. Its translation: CASSPLGRVDQPQHF.

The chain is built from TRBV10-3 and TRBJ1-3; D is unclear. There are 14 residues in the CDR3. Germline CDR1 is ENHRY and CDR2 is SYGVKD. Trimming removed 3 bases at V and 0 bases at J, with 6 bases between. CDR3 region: CAISEAGSGNTIYF. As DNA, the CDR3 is TGTGCCATCAGTGAAGCAGGCTCTGGAAACACCATATATTTT.

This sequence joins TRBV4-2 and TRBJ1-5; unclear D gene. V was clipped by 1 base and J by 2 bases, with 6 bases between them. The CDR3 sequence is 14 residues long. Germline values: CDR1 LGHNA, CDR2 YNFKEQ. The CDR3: CASSQGSGNQPQHF. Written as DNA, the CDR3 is TGTGCCAGCAGCCAAGGGTCAGGCAATCAGCCCCAGCATTTT.

CDR3 in amino acids: CATGIKRQTYNEQFF. CDR3 DNA: TGTGCCACCGGAATAAAAAGACAGACTTACAATGAGCAGTTCTTC. This chain links TRBV15 with TRBJ2-1; TRBD1 might be the D (5 bases). The CDR3 extends over 15 amino acids. V lost 8 bases to trimming and J lost 4 bases, with 18 bases between them. Germline values: CDR1 LNHNV, CDR2 YYDKDF (reference sequence).

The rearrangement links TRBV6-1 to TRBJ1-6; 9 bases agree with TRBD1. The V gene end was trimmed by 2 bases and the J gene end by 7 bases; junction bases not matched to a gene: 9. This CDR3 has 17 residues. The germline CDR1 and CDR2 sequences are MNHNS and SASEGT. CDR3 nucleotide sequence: TGTGCCAGCAGTGAACTTCTTACCGGACAGGGGAATTCACCCCTCCACTTT. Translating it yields CASSELLTGQGNSPLHF.

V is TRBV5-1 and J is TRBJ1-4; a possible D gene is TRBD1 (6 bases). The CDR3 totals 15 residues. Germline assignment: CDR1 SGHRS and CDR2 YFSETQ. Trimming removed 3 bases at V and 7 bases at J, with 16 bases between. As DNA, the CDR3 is TGCGCCAGCAGCTCACAGGGCCCTGGAGGTGAAAAACTGTTTTTT. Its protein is CASSSQGPGGEKLFF. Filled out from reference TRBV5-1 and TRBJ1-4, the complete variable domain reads KAGVTQTPRYLIKTRGQQVTLSCSPISGHRSVSWYQQTPGQGLQFLFEYFSETQRNKGNFPGRFSGRQFSNSRSEMNVSTLELGDSALYLCASSSQGPGGEKLFFGSGTQLSVL.

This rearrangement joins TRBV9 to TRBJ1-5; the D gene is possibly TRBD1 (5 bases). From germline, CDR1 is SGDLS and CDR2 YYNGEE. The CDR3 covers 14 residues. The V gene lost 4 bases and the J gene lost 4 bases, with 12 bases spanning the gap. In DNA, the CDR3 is TGTGCCAGCAGCTTTGGACGGGGGAATCAGCCCCAGCATTTT. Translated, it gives CASSFGRGNQPQHF.

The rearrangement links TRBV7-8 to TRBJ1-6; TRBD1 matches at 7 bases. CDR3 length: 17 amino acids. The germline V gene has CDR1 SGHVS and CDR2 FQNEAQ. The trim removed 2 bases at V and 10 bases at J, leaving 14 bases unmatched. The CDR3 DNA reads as TGTGCCAGCAGCTTAAACCCTACTCAGGGGGAAAGATCACCCCTCCACTTT. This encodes CASSLNPTQGERSPLHF.

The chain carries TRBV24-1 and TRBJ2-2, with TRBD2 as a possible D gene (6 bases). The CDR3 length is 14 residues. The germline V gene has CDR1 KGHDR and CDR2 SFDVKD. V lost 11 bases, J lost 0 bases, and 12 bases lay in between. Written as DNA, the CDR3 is TGTGCCATCGAGAGGAGGGCGAACACCGGGGAGCTGTTTTTT. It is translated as CAIERRANTGELFF.

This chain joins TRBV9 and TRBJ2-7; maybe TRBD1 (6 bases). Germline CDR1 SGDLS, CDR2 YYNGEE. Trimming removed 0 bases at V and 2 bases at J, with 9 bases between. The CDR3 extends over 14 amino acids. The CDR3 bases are TGTGCCAGCAGCGTAGGGGGACAAGCCTACGAGCAGTACTTC. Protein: CASSVGGQAYEQYF.

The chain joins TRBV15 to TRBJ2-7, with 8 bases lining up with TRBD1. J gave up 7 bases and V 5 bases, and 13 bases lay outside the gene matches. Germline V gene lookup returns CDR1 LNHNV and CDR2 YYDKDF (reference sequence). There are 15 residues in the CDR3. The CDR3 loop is CATSDTGQGTVEQYF. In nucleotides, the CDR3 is TGTGCCACCAGCGATACCGGACAGGGAACTGTTGAGCAGTACTTC.

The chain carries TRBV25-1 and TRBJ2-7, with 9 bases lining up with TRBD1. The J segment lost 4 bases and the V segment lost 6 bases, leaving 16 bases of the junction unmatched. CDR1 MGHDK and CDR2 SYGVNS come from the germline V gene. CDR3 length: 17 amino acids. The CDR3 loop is CASRRPPGQGRLYEQYF. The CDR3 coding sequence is TGTGCCAGCAGAAGACCACCGGGACAGGGAAGGCTTTACGAGCAGTACTTC.

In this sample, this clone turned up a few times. The CDR3 protein is CASSSSGAYNEQFF. DNA for the CDR3: TGTGCCAGCAGTTCGAGCGGGGCCTACAATGAGCAGTTCTTC. This sequence joins TRBV27 and TRBJ2-1, with 7 bases that match TRBD2. This CDR3 has 14 residues. The trim removed 4 bases at V and 2 bases at J, leaving 2 bases unmatched. Germline values: CDR1 MNHEY, CDR2 SMNVEV (reference sequence).

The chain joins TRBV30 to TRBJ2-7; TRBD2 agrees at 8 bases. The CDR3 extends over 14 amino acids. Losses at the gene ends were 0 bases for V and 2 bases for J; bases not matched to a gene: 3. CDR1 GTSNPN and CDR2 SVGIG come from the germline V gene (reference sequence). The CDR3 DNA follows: TGTGCCTGGAGTGTAACCGGGGGGGCCTACGAGCAGTACTTC. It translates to CAWSVTGGAYEQYF.

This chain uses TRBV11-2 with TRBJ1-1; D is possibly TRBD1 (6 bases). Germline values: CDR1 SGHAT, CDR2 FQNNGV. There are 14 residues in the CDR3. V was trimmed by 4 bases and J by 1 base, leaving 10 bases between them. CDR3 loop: CASSSGVGNTEAFF. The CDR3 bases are TGTGCCAGCAGCTCAGGGGTCGGGAACACTGAAGCTTTCTTT.